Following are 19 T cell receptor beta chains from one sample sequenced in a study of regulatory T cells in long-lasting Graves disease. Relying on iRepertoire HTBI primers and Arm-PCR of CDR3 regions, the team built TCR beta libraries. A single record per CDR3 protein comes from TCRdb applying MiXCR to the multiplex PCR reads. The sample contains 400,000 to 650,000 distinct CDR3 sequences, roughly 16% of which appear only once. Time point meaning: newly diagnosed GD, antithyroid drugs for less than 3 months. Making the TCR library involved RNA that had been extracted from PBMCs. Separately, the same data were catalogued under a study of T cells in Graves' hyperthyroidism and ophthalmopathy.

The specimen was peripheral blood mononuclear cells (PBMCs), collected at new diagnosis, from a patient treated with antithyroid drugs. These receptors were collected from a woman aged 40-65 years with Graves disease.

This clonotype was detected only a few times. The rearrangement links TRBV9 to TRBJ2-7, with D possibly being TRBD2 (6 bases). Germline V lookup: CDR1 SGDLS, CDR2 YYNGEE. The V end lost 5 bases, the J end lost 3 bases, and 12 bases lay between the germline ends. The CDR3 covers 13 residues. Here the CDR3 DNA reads TGTGCCAGCAGTGCCGGGACTTTCTACGAGCAGTACTTC. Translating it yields CASSAGTFYEQYF.

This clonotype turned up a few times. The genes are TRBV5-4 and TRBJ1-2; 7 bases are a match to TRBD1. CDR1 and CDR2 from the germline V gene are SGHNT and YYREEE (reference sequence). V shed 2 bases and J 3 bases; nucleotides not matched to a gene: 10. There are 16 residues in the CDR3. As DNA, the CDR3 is TGTGCCAGCAGCTTAGATGAGACAGGGTTGGACTATGGCTACACCTTC. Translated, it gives CASSLDETGLDYGYTF.

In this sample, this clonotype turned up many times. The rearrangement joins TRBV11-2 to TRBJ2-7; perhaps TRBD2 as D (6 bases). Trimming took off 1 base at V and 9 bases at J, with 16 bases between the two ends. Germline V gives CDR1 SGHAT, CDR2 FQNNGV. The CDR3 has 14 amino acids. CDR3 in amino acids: CASSLAEGRVGQYF. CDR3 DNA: TGTGCCAGCAGCTTAGCGGAGGGCCGAGTCGGGCAGTACTTC.

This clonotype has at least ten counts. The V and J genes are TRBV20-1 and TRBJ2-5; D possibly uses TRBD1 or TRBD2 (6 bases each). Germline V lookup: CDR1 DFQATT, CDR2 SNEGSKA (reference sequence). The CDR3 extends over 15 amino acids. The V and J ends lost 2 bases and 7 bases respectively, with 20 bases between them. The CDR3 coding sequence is TGCAGTGCTAGAATGTGGGGGGACACACAGGGGACCCAGTACTTC. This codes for CSARMWGDTQGTQYF.

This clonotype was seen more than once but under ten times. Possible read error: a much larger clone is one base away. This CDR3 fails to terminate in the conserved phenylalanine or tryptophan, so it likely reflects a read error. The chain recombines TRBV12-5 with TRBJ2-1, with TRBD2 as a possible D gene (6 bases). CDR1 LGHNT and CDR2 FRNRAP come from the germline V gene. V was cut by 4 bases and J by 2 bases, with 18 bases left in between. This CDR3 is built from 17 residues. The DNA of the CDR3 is TGTGCTAGTGGTTATGGGCATCTAGCGCCGACCTACAATGAGCAGTTCATC. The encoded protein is CASGYGHLAPTYNEQFI.

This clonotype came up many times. CDR3 region: CASSPQKGTEAFF. The CDR3 DNA reads TGTGCCAGCAGCCCCCAGAAGGGCACTGAAGCTTTCTTT. V and J are TRBV11-2 and TRBJ1-1, with no clear D. The germline V and J ends were trimmed by 5 bases and 4 bases, with 11 bases remaining between them. CDR3 length: 13 residues. Germline V CDR1 and CDR2: SGHAT, FQNNGV.

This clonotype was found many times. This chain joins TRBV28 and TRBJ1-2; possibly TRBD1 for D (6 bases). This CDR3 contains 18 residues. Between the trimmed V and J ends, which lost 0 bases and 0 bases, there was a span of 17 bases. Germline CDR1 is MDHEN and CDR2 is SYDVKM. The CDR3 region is CASSLWTRTEPPNYGYTF. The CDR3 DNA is TGTGCCAGCAGTTTATGGACCCGGACAGAGCCCCCTAACTATGGCTACACCTTC.

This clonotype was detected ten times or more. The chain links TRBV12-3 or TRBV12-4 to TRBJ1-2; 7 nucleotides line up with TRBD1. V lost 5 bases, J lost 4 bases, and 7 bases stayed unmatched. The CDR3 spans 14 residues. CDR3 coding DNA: TGTGCCAGCAGTCTGCTGGGACAGATCTATGGCTACACCTTC. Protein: CASSLLGQIYGYTF.

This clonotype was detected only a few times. The CDR3 reads CASSTTVLTDTQYF. The CDR3 nucleotides read TGCGCCAGCAGTACGACAGTTCTCACAGATACGCAGTATTTT. The V and J genes are TRBV10-2 and TRBJ2-3, with D possibly matching TRBD1 (5 bases). Germline CDR1 WSHSY, CDR2 SAAADI. This CDR3 contains 14 residues. Trimming left V 5 bases short and J 2 bases short, with 11 bases between.

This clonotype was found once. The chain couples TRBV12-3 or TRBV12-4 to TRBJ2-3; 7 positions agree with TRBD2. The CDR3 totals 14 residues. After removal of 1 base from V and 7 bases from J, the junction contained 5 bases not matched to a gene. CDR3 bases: TGTGCCAGCAGTTTAGGTCAGCGGGGCTATACGCAGTATTTT. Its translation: CASSLGQRGYTQYF.

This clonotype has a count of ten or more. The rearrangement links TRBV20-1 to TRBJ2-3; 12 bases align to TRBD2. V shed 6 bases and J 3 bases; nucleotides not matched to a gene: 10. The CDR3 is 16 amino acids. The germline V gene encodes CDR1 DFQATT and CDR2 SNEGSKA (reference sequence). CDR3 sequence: CSAEVASGGATDTQYF. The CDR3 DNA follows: TGCAGTGCGGAGGTGGCTAGCGGGGGGGCAACAGATACGCAGTATTTT.

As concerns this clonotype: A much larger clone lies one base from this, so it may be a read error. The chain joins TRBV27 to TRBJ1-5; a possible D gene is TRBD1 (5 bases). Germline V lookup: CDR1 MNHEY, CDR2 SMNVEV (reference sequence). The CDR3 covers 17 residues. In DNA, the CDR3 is TGTGCCAGCTTATATCTTTTTGAGGGGCTGAACAATCAGCCCCGGCATTTT. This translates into CASLYLFEGLNNQPRHF.

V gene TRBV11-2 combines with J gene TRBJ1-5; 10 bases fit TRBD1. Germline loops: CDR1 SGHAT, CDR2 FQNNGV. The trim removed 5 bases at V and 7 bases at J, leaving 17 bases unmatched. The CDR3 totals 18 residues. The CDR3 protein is CASSVSGTGAIHGQPQHF. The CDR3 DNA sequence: TGTGCCAGCAGCGTCTCCGGGACAGGGGCCATCCACGGGCAGCCCCAGCATTTT.

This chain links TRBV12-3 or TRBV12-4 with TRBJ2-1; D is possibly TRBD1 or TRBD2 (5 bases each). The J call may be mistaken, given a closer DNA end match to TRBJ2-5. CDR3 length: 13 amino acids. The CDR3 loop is CASRGDGKETQYF. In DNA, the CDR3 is TGTGCCAGCAGGGGGGACGGAAAAGAGACCCAGTACTTC.

The CDR3 bases are TGTGCCAGCAGCTTAGTACAGGGGCCCGCTTCGCCCCTCCACTTT. This gives the protein CASSLVQGPASPLHF. This chain uses TRBV7-2 with TRBJ1-6; 7 bases align to TRBD1. The ends lost 1 base at V and 13 bases at J; junction bases unmatched: 10. CDR3 length: 15 residues. CDR1 is SGHTA, CDR2 FQGNSA, per germline.

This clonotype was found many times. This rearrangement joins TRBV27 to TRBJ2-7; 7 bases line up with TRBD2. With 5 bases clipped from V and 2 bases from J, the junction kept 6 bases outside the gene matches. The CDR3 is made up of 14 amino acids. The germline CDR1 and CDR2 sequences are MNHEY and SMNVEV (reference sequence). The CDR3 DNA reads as TGTGCCAGCAGTCGCGGGGAGGGGACCTACGAGCAGTACTTC. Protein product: CASSRGEGTYEQYF.

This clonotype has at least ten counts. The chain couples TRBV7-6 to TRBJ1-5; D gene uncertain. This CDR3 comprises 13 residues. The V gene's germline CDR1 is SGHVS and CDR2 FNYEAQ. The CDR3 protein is CARGVISNQPQHF. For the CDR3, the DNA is TGTGCACGAGGAGTGATTAGCAATCAGCCCCAGCATTTT.

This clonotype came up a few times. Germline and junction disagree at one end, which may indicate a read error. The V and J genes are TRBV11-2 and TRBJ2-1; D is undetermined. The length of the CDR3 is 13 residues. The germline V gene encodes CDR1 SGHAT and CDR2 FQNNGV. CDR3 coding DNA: TGTGCCGGCAGCTTAGATCGAAGGGATGGGCAGTTCTTC. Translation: CAGSLDRRDGQFF.

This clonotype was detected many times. For the CDR3, the DNA is TGTGCCAGCAGCGTATATGGGTTGGGGGAGCAGTACTTC. Translated: CASSVYGLGEQYF. V is TRBV9 and J is TRBJ2-7; D unresolved. Germline loops: CDR1 SGDLS, CDR2 YYNGEE. V was cut by 1 base and J by 7 bases, with 12 bases left in between. The CDR3 has 13 amino acids.